The 15 T cell receptor beta chains below all came from one sample that was sequenced in a study of naive and memory T cell subsets. As for treatment: skin biopsy from PPD injection site in Mantoux-positive individual. A UMI-containing oligonucleotide was joined by 3' ligation to the TCR cDNA template. The SP2 primer and nested alpha and beta constant region primers amplified ligated cDNA in four rounds. TCRdb re-called the UMI-ligation and nested PCR reads through MiXCR, storing one row per CDR3 protein. The top ten clones hold around 3.9% of a sample with 37,000 or so distinct CDR3 sequences, about 10% of them seen once. The sample was skin, taken from a tuberculin skin test site. Source of these receptors: an adult in good health.

This clonotype counts as medium-sized. V and J are TRBV6-1 and TRBJ2-1; TRBD1 agrees at 7 bases. V gave up 2 bases and J gave up 1 base; unmatched junction bases: 11. The CDR3 sequence is 18 residues long. Germline V gives CDR1 MNHNS, CDR2 SASEGT. CDR3 DNA: TGTGCCAGCAGTGAACCCTCCCGCCGGGACAGATCCTACAATGAGCAGTTCTTC. It is translated as CASSEPSRRDRSYNEQFF.

The sample holds many counts of this clonotype. V usage is TRBV2 and J usage is TRBJ2-3; a possible D gene is TRBD2 (5 bases). Looked up from germline, CDR1 is SNHLY and CDR2 is FYNNEI. There are 15 residues in the CDR3. V lost 5 bases to trimming and J lost 4 bases, with 16 bases between them. The CDR3, as DNA: TGTGCCAGCAGTAATGACGCGGGTCCTGCAGATACGCAGTATTTT. Residues: CASSNDAGPADTQYF. Full variable domain (missing parts from reference TRBV2 and TRBJ2-3): EPEVTQTPSHQVTQMGQEVILRCVPISNHLYFYWYRQILGQKVEFLVSFYNNEISEKSEIFDDQFSVERPDGSNFTLKIRSTKLEDSAMYFCASSNDAGPADTQYFGPGTRLTVL.

The chain has TRBV20-1 and TRBJ2-1; 11 nucleotides align to TRBD2. CDR3 length: 15 residues. V dropped 3 bases and J dropped 8; count of bases not matched to a gene: 9. Germline-derived CDR1 and CDR2 are DFQATT and SNEGSKA (reference sequence). CDR3 coding DNA: TGCAGTGCTAGGGGGGCTAGCGGGGGGATATATGAGCAGTTCTTC. It translates to CSARGASGGIYEQFF.

This clonotype has a handful of counts. V usage is TRBV5-1 and J usage is TRBJ2-1; D not certain. Trimming took 7 bases from V and 0 from J, leaving 17 bases between them. Germline V lookup: CDR1 SGHRS, CDR2 YFSETQ. The CDR3 covers 16 residues. The CDR3 loop reads CASSFAAQSSYNEQFF. The CDR3 DNA follows: TGCGCCAGCTCCTTCGCGGCACAGAGCTCCTACAATGAGCAGTTCTTC.

The chain employs TRBV20-1 and TRBJ1-1; the D is unclear. There are 12 residues in the CDR3. Per germline, CDR1 DFQATT and CDR2 SNEGSKA (reference sequence). V was shortened by 3 bases and J by 4 bases, with 9 bases between the two germline ends. CDR3 loop: CSASFKFTEAFF. CDR3 DNA: TGCAGTGCTAGTTTCAAGTTCACTGAAGCTTTCTTT.

The V and J genes are TRBV27 and TRBJ1-2; D is ambiguous. CDR1 and CDR2 from the germline V gene are MNHEY and SMNVEV (reference sequence). The CDR3 is made up of 13 amino acids. V lost 4 bases, J lost 4 bases, and 10 bases lay in between. This chain's CDR3 is CASSYGGTYGYTF. The CDR3 coding sequence is TGTGCCAGCAGTTATGGCGGTACCTATGGCTACACCTTC.

This clonotype is judged medium-sized. The CDR3 loop reads CSATSGGADTQYF. The CDR3 DNA sequence: TGCAGTGCGACTAGCGGGGGGGCAGATACGCAGTATTTT. The V and J genes are TRBV20-1 and TRBJ2-3; 14 bases fit TRBD2. Germline V gene sequence: CDR1 DFQATT, CDR2 SNEGSKA (reference sequence). J was trimmed by 4 bases and V by 6 bases; bases with no gene match: 0. The CDR3 is 13 amino acids.

V is TRBV30 and J is TRBJ1-1; maybe TRBD1 (6 bases). This CDR3 spans 16 amino acids. Germline V gene lookup returns CDR1 GTSNPN and CDR2 SVGIG (reference sequence). The germline V and J ends were trimmed by 1 base and 0 bases, with 15 bases remaining between them. The CDR3 is CAWSAGKGVMNTEAFF. CDR3 nucleotide sequence: TGTGCCTGGAGTGCGGGGAAGGGGGTAATGAACACTGAAGCTTTCTTT.

This clonotype has ten or more counts. The V gene is TRBV28, the J gene TRBJ1-1; tentatively, D is TRBD1 (5 bases). In germline, CDR1 is MDHEN, CDR2 SYDVKM. This CDR3 has 13 residues. The V gene lost 5 bases and the J gene lost 5 bases, with 12 bases spanning the gap. The chain's CDR3 is CASSIGQGTEAFF. The DNA for the CDR3 is TGTGCCAGCAGTATAGGTCAGGGAACTGAAGCTTTCTTT.

This clonotype was seen at least ten times. The chain employs TRBV4-2 and TRBJ1-2; tentative D call: TRBD1 (6 bases). Germline V gene lookup returns CDR1 LGHNA and CDR2 YNFKEQ. V lost 3 bases to trimming and J lost 4 bases, with 18 bases between them. This CDR3 spans 16 amino acids. The CDR3 DNA reads as TGTGCCAGCAGCCAGGAACAGGGTTCCGGTTTCTATGGCTACACCTTC. It is translated as CASSQEQGSGFYGYTF.

The chain recombines TRBV11-2 with TRBJ2-7; TRBD1 aligns across 9 bases. Germline V lookup: CDR1 SGHAT, CDR2 FQNNGV. V shed 2 bases, J shed 3 bases, and the junction held 8 bases outside the gene matches. This CDR3 is 16 amino acids long. In DNA, the CDR3 is TGTGCCAGCAGCTTAATGCCGGGACAGGGTATCTACGAGCAGTACTTC. It encodes CASSLMPGQGIYEQYF.

This clonotype was picked up many times. V usage is TRBV2 and J usage is TRBJ2-3, with 7 nucleotides matching TRBD2. Losses at the gene ends were 6 bases for V and 0 bases for J; bases not matched to a gene: 15. This CDR3 region has 18 residues. Per the germline V gene, CDR1 is SNHLY and CDR2 is FYNNEI. The CDR3 loop reads CASRTPTVGGTSTDTQYF. The CDR3 coding sequence is TGTGCCAGCAGGACCCCTACAGTGGGGGGGACTAGCACAGATACGCAGTATTTT.

This clonotype was observed a few times. This sequence joins TRBV18 and TRBJ2-1; D remains ambiguous. The CDR3 is 15 residues long. V lost 0 bases to trimming and J lost 4 bases, with 10 bases between them. CDR1 and CDR2 from the germline V gene are KGHSH and LQKENI. DNA for the CDR3: TGTGCCAGCTCACCACCGAGGACGGCTTACAATGAGCAGTTCTTC. Translated: CASSPPRTAYNEQFF.

As to this clonotype: At one boundary the junction diverges from the germline segment, which might be a read error. This chain joins TRBV20-1 and TRBJ1-2; 9 positions match TRBD1. The CDR3 consists of 12 residues. Germline V gene sequence: CDR1 DFQATT, CDR2 SNEGSKA (reference sequence). The CDR3 loop is CSATDRGYGDTF. The CDR3 DNA sequence: TGCAGTGCCACGGACAGGGGTTATGGCGACACCTTC.

This clonotype has just a few counts. V usage is TRBV7-9 and J usage is TRBJ2-7; D is undetermined. The CDR3 length is 12 residues. Germline CDR1 reads SEHNR; CDR2 reads FQNEAQ (reference sequence). V lost 4 bases and J lost 3, with 7 bases in between. The CDR3 is CASSSDIYEQYF. In nucleotides, the CDR3 is TGTGCCAGCAGCTCAGACATCTACGAGCAGTACTTC.